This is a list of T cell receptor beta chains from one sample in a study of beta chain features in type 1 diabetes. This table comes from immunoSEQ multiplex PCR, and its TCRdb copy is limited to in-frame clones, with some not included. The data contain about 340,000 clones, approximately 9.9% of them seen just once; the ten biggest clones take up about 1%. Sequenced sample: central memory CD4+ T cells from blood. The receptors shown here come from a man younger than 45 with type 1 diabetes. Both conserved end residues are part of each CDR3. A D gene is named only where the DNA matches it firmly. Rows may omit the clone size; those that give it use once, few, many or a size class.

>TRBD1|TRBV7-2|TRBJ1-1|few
TGTGCCAGCAGCTTAGCTCCAGGGGGCATAGGAACTGAAGCTTTCTTT
CASSLAPGGIGTEAFF
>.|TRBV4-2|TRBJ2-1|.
TGTGCCAGCAGCCAACTAGTTACTGGCGGAGGGTGGAATGAGCAGTTCTTC
CASSQLVTGGGWNEQFF
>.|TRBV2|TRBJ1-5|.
TGTGCCAGCAGCTACAGGAGCGATCAGCCCCAGCATTTT
CASSYRSDQPQHF
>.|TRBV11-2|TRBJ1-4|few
TGTGCCAGCAGCTTCGCGCCCGGGGTGGGTGAAAAACTGTTTTTT
CASSFAPGVGEKLFF
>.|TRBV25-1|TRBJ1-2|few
TGTGCCAGCTTGGGCCCGTTTATCTATGGCTACACCTTC
CASLGPFIYGYTF
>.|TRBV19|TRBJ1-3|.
TGTGCCAGTGCTTTAAGGGCGAAAGGAAACACCATATATTTT
CASALRAKGNTIYF
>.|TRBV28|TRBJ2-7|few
TGTGCCAGCAGCCTACTGGGGGCGAACTACGAGCAGTACTTC
CASSLLGANYEQYF
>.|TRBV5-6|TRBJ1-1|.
TGTGCCAGCAGACCCATGGACCGCCCGTTCGCTGAAGCTTTCTTT
CASRPMDRPFAEAFF
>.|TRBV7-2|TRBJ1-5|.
TGTGCCAGCAGCTTAAGTTCCGGTAGCAATCAGCCCCAGCATTTT
CASSLSSGSNQPQHF
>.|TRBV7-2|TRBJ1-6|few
TGTGCCAGCAGCTTAGCCACGCCATACCTCCACTTT
CASSLATPYLHF
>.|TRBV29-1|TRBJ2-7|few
TGCAGCGTTGTCGAGCCGGCCAGCTACGAGCAGTACTTC
CSVVEPASYEQYF
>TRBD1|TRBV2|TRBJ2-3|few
TGTGCCAGCGGGGGACAGGGGGCAGATACGCAGTATTTT
CASGGQGADTQYF
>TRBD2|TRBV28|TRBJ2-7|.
TGTGCCAGCAAAGAGCGGGGGGGACTGTACTTC
CASKERGGLYF
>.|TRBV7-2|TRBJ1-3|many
TGTGCCAGCAGCCAGAGCTCTGGAAACACCATATATTTT
CASSQSSGNTIYF
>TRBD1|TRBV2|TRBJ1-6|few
TGTGCCAGCACGGGGGACAGGGGGAATTCACCCCTCCACTTT
CASTGDRGNSPLHF
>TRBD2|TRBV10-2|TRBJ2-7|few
TGCGCCAGCAGATATCCCGGGACTAGCGGAGAGCAGTACTTC
CASRYPGTSGEQYF
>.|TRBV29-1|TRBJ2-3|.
TGCACGACCCTGGGTGGGGACACAGATACGCAGTATTTT
CTTLGGDTDTQYF
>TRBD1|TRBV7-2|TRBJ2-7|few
TGTGCCAGCAGCGCCGGACAGGGACCCTACGAGCAGTACTTC
CASSAGQGPYEQYF
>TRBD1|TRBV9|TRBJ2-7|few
TGTGCCAGCAGCGCGTTAGGACAGGGGGAAAATGTGGAGCAGTACTTC
CASSALGQGENVEQYF
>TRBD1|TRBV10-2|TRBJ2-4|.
TGCGCCTCCTACAGGGGGCTTGGAGACATTCAGTACTTC
CASYRGLGDIQYF
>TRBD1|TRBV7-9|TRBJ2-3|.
TGTGCCAGCAGGGGGACAGGGCCCGATACGCAGTATTTT
CASRGTGPDTQYF
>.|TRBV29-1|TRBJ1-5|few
TGCAGCGCCCGTGCGTCGTGGGGGCAGCCCCAGCATTTT
CSARASWGQPQHF
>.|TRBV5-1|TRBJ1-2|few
TGCGCCAGCAGCTTGAGGGGATGGGATGGCTACACCTTC
CASSLRGWDGYTF
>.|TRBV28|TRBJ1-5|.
TGTGCCAGCAGTTTAATCGGACGTCGGGACAATCAGCCCCAGCATTTT
CASSLIGRRDNQPQHF
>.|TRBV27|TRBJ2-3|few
TGTGCCAGCAGAGCAAGCTGGGCCGGCACAGATACGCAGTATTTT
CASRASWAGTDTQYF
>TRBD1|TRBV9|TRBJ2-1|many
TGTGCCAGCAGCCTGGGACAGGGAACCTACAATGAGCAGTTCTTC
CASSLGQGTYNEQFF
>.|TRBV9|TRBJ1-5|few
TGTGCCAGCACCAAGGATCAGCCCCAGCATTTT
CASTKDQPQHF
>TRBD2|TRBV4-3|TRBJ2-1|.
TGCGCCAGCAGCCAAGGAGGACTAGCGGGGGTAAATGAGCAGTTCTTC
CASSQGGLAGVNEQFF
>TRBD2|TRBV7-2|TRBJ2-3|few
TGTGCCAGCAGCCCTGGGATAGCGGGAATAGCGCAGTATTTT
CASSPGIAGIAQYF
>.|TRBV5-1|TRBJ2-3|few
TGCGCCAGCAGCTGGGGATTGGAGGCAGATACGCAGTATTTT
CASSWGLEADTQYF
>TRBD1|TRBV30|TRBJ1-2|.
TGTGCCTGGCAGGGGGCGGGTGGCTACACCTTC
CAWQGAGGYTF
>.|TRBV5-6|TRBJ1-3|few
TGTGCCAGCAGCTTTGCGGGAAACACCATATATTTT
CASSFAGNTIYF
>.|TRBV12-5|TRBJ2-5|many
TGTGCTAGTGCTAACAGGGGAGGGGACCAAGAGACCCAGTACTTC
CASANRGGDQETQYF
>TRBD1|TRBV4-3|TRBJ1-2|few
TGCGCCAGCAGACCTTCCCACGGGACAGGGTTTTATGGCTACACCTTC
CASRPSHGTGFYGYTF
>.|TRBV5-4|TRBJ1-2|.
TGCGCCAGCAGCCAAGCGGCTCAGGGGACTAGAGGCTACACCTTC
CASSQAAQGTRGYTF
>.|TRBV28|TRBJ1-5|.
TGTGCCAGCACCCAGCGGGGGGCTAGCAATCAGCCCCAGCATTTT
CASTQRGASNQPQHF
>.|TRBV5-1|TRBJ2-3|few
TGCGCCAGCAGCTATGAGTCTGGGGGCACAGATACGCAGTATTTT
CASSYESGGTDTQYF
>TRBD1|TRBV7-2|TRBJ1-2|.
TGTGCCAGCAGCTTGGACAGGGGGCATGGCTACACCTTC
CASSLDRGHGYTF
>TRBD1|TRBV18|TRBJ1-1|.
TGTGCCAGCTCACCTTCGGGACAGGGGGCGACTGAAGCTTTCTTT
CASSPSGQGATEAFF
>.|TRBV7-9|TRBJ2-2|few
TGTGCCAGCAGACAGGGCCAGACCGGGGAGCTGTTTTTT
CASRQGQTGELFF
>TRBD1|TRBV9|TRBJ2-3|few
TGTGCCAGCAGCGTAGAGACAGGGGAGTTGGATACGCAGTATTTT
CASSVETGELDTQYF
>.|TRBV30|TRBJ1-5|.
TGTGCCTGGGGGCTAGGACACCATCATCAGCCCCAGCATTTT
CAWGLGHHHQPQHF
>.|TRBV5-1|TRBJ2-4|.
TGCGCCAGCAGCTCCCGAGAAGGGTACATTCAGTACTTC
CASSSREGYIQYF
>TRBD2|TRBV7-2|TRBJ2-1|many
TGTGCCAGCAGCATTGATAGCGGGGGAATGGGAAATGAGCAGTTCTTC
CASSIDSGGMGNEQFF
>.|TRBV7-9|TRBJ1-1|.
TGTGCCAGCAGCTTACCTGACAGGAACACTGAAGCTTTCTTT
CASSLPDRNTEAFF
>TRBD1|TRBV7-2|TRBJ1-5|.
TGTGCCAGCAGCTTAGCGGGACAGGGGGCTGGCAATCAGCCCCAGCATTTT
CASSLAGQGAGNQPQHF
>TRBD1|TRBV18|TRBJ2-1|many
TGTGCCAGCTCATCCGGGACAGGAGATTACAATGAGCAGTTCTTC
CASSSGTGDYNEQFF
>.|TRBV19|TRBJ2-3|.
TGTGCCAGTAGATTGGGGGGATTCACAGATACGCAGTATTTT
CASRLGGFTDTQYF
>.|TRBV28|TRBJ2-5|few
TGTGCCAGCAGTCGCGCCGGGTCCCGGGAAGAGACCCAGTACTTC
CASSRAGSREETQYF
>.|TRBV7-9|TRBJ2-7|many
TGTGCCAGCAGCTTAGGTCCACAGACCTACGAGCAGTACTTC
CASSLGPQTYEQYF
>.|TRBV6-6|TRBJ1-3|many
TGTGCCAGCAGGACGGAGACAGCTGGAAACACCATATATTTT
CASRTETAGNTIYF
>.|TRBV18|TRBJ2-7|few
TGTGCCAGCTCGCGGGAAAGGTACGAGCAGTACTTC
CASSRERYEQYF
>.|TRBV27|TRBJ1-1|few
TGTGCCAGCAGTTTATACAGGGTCACTGAAGCTTTCTTT
CASSLYRVTEAFF
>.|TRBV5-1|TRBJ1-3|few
TGCGCCAGCAGCCTCATACCACAGGGAAACACCATATATTTT
CASSLIPQGNTIYF
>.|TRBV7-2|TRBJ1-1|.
TGTGCCAGCAGCTTAGAATCCGGGGGATGGAACACTGAAGCTTTCTTT
CASSLESGGWNTEAFF